A single sample is the source of the 25 T cell receptor beta chains below, sequenced in a study of cytomegalovirus exposure and HLA in healthy donors. Method: immunoSEQ multiplex PCR; TCRdb's copy keeps in-frame clones and lacks some. The sample lists around 170,000 clones, around nine tenths occurring once. Sequenced sample: PBMCs. The receptor source for this set is a young man in good health and CMV-seronegative.

The CDR3 bases are TGTGCCAGCAGCTACGGACTGCCCTACGAGCAGTACGTC. This codes for CASSYGLPYEQYV. The chain is built from TRBV7-2 and TRBJ2-7; D perhaps matches TRBD2 (5 bases). The CDR3 extends over 13 amino acids. V dropped 4 bases and J dropped 2 bases, with 9 bases sitting between them. The germline CDR1 and CDR2 sequences are SGHTA and FQGNSA.

V usage is TRBV5-1 and J usage is TRBJ2-7; tentatively, D is TRBD1 (6 bases). V dropped 2 bases and J dropped 3 bases, with 9 bases sitting between them. The CDR3 is 13 residues long. The germline V gene encodes CDR1 SGHRS and CDR2 YFSETQ. CDR3 region: CASSLGQNYEQYV. In DNA form, the CDR3 reads TGCGCCAGCAGCTTAGGACAGAACTACGAGCAGTACGTC.

This CDR3 is CASSPRQGPTLENTEAFF. The CDR3 bases are TGTGCCAGCAGCCCTAGACAGGGGCCCACTTTGGAGAACACTGAAGCTTTCTTT. This sequence joins TRBV7-6 and TRBJ1-1, with TRBD1 matching 8 bases. The ends lost 5 bases at V and 1 base at J; junction bases unmatched: 15. The CDR3 has 18 residues. Germline values: CDR1 SGHVS, CDR2 FNYEAQ.

This chain connects TRBV7-9 to TRBJ2-3, with D possibly being TRBD2 (6 bases). Per germline, CDR1 SEHNR and CDR2 FQNEAQ (reference sequence). The CDR3 runs to 13 residues. Trimming took off 3 bases at V and 3 bases at J, with 7 bases between the two ends. The CDR3 DNA is TGTGCCAGCAGCTTGGGACTGACAGATACGCAGTATTTT. It specifies CASSLGLTDTQYF.

This chain connects TRBV5-8 to TRBJ1-6, with 9 bases fitting TRBD1. The CDR3 has 19 residues. Per germline, CDR1 SGHTS and CDR2 YDEGEE. V lost 4 bases, J lost 0 bases, and 11 bases stayed unmatched. The CDR3 coding sequence is TGTGCCAGCAGCCCCCGGGACAGGGTATTTCACTCCTATAATTCACCCCTCCACTTT. Translated: CASSPRDRVFHSYNSPLHF.

V is TRBV7-2 and J is TRBJ2-3; D may be TRBD2 (5 bases). Germline CDR1 reads SGHTA; CDR2 reads FQGNSA. The CDR3 runs to 16 residues. Trimming took 3 bases from V and 3 from J, leaving 16 bases between them. The CDR3 reads CASSFAGGRNTDTQYF. CDR3 nucleotides: TGTGCCAGCAGCTTTGCGGGCGGAAGAAATACAGATACGCAGTATTTT.

J is TRBJ2-1 and V is TRBV4-3; TRBD2 aligns across 13 bases. J gave up 12 bases and V 4 bases, and 9 bases lay outside the gene matches. The germline CDR1 and CDR2 sequences are LGHNA and YSLEER. This CDR3 has 15 amino acids. The CDR3 DNA reads TGCGCCAGCAGCCGGACTAGCGGGGGAGCCGACCCGCAGTTCTTC. It is translated as CASSRTSGGADPQFF.

CDR3 DNA sequence: TGTGCCAGCAGCTTAGCATCGGGAAACACCATATATTTT. Translating it yields CASSLASGNTIYF. V and J are TRBV7-6 and TRBJ1-3, with D unresolved. Germline V lookup: CDR1 SGHVS, CDR2 FNYEAQ. The CDR3 loop spans 13 amino acids. V was cut by 0 bases and J by 4 bases, with 4 bases left in between.

J is TRBJ2-1 and V is TRBV29-1; D is perhaps TRBD2 (5 bases). V lost 1 base and J lost 8, with 9 bases in between. From germline, CDR1 is SQVTM and CDR2 ANQGSEA. This CDR3 is built from 12 residues. This chain's CDR3 is CSVEGTGDEQFF. CDR3 bases: TGCAGCGTTGAAGGGACCGGGGATGAGCAGTTCTTC.

V gene TRBV6-5 combines with J gene TRBJ1-2; possible D gene TRBD1, 5 bases. Germline V gene sequence: CDR1 MNHEY, CDR2 SVGAGI. The CDR3 loop spans 14 amino acids. The ends were cut back, 3 bases at V and 5 bases at J, with 13 bases in the middle. The CDR3 DNA sequence: TGTGCCAGCAGTTATTTTCAGGGCGCTTATGGCTACACCTTC. Encoded protein: CASSYFQGAYGYTF.

The chain is built from TRBV19 and TRBJ2-3; tentatively, D is TRBD1 (7 bases). The germline V gene encodes CDR1 LNHDA and CDR2 SQIVND (reference sequence). The CDR3 covers 15 residues. V gave up 3 bases and J gave up 6 bases, with 16 bases separating them. Written as DNA, the CDR3 is TGTGCCAGTAGTATCGGCAGGGGGGCCGGGGATACGCAGTATTTT. Amino acid sequence: CASSIGRGAGDTQYF.

V is TRBV7-9 and J is TRBJ1-1, with TRBD1 as a possible D gene (6 bases). This CDR3 is 14 amino acids long. Germline V gene sequence: CDR1 SEHNR, CDR2 FQNEAQ (reference sequence). V lost 4 bases and J 1 base, leaving 10 bases between the germline ends. The CDR3 coding sequence is TGTGCCAGCAGCTCAGGGGCGTGGAACACTGAAGCTTTCTTT. It translates to CASSSGAWNTEAFF.

There are many counts of this clone. The chain uses TRBV7-9 and TRBJ1-2, with 8 bases matching TRBD1. This CDR3 has 15 amino acids. Losses at the gene ends were 3 bases for V and 3 bases for J; bases not matched to a gene: 6. Germline V lookup: CDR1 SEHNR, CDR2 FQNEAQ (reference sequence). CDR3 nucleotide sequence: TGTGCCAGCAGCTTTTCAGGGGGCCGGGACTATGGCTACACCTTC. It encodes CASSFSGGRDYGYTF.

The table lists this clone with a few counts. The rearrangement links TRBV4-1 to TRBJ2-7; 10 bases match TRBD2. The CDR3 contains 14 residues. Germline values: CDR1 MGHRA, CDR2 YSYEKL. After removal of 8 bases from V and 3 bases from J, the junction contained 7 bases not matched to a gene. The CDR3 reads CASGVAGGHYEQYF. The CDR3 DNA is TGCGCCAGCGGGGTAGCGGGAGGTCACTACGAGCAGTACTTC.

The rearrangement joins TRBV4-3 to TRBJ1-3; D is unclear. The V gene's germline CDR1 is LGHNA and CDR2 YSLEER. CDR3 length: 14 amino acids. The V and J ends lost 3 bases and 7 bases respectively, with 13 bases between them. CDR3 residues: CASSQEPTRNTIYF. CDR3 DNA sequence: TGCGCCAGCAGCCAGGAGCCAACCCGGAACACCATATATTTT.

The chain links TRBV6-5 to TRBJ1-1; D is uncertain. The germline V and J ends were trimmed by 0 bases and 1 base, with 9 bases remaining between them. CDR3 length: 15 residues. In germline, CDR1 is MNHEY, CDR2 SVGAGI. CDR3 bases: TGTGCCAGCAGTTACTCTAGACGAGGGAACACTGAAGCTTTCTTT. Its translation is CASSYSRRGNTEAFF.

The J gene is TRBJ2-6, the V gene TRBV5-1; 9 bases line up with TRBD1. The CDR3 is 15 amino acids. The V segment lost 8 bases and the J segment 2 bases; nucleotides outside the gene matches: 5. Germline V lookup: CDR1 SGHRS, CDR2 YFSETQ. The CDR3 region is CASKNRGPGANVLTF. CDR3 DNA: TGCGCCAGTAAAAACAGGGGGCCTGGGGCCAACGTCCTGACTTTC.

J is TRBJ2-7 and V is TRBV5-1; 9 bases are a match to TRBD2. The junction had 3 bases not matched to a gene; V was cut back by 5 bases and J by 3 bases. Germline V gene sequence: CDR1 SGHRS, CDR2 YFSETQ. The CDR3 loop spans 13 amino acids. The CDR3 region is CASRNSGSYEQYF. DNA of the CDR3: TGCGCCAGCAGAAATAGCGGGAGCTACGAGCAGTACTTC.

The V call is TRBV6-1, the J call TRBJ1-1; 8 bases match TRBD1. CDR3 length equals 15 residues. Trimming took 4 bases from V and 0 from J; bases not matched to a gene: 4. The germline gives CDR1 MNHNS, CDR2 SASEGT. Written as DNA, the CDR3 is TGTGCCAGCAGTGGGCGACAGGGGTTGAACACTGAAGCTTTCTTT. Translating gives CASSGRQGLNTEAFF.

This clone has just one count. Here the CDR3 reads CASSLYQALNTEAFF. The DNA of the CDR3 is TGTGCCAGCAGCTTATATCAGGCGCTGAACACTGAAGCTTTCTTT. The V call is TRBV7-9, the J call TRBJ1-1, with D unclear. Trimming took 2 bases from V and 0 from J, leaving 10 bases between them. In germline, CDR1 is SEHNR, CDR2 FQNEAQ (reference sequence). The CDR3 consists of 15 residues.

The rearrangement uses TRBV29-1 and TRBJ2-3; 8 bases agree with TRBD1. Trimming removed 7 bases from V and 4 bases from J; junction bases left unmatched: 10. Germline assignment: CDR1 SQVTM and CDR2 ANQGSEA. This CDR3 comprises 14 residues. The CDR3 here is CSASGQGASDTQYF. As DNA, the CDR3 is TGCAGCGCATCTGGACAGGGAGCTTCAGATACGCAGTATTTT.

The chain uses TRBV2 and TRBJ2-7; 7 nucleotides agree with TRBD2. The trim removed 11 bases at V and 4 bases at J, leaving 14 bases unmatched. The CDR3 length is 14 residues. In germline, CDR1 is SNHLY, CDR2 FYNNEI. The CDR3 DNA is TGTGCCGCGGTGAGGGAGGGCCGCCGTTACGAGCAGTACTTC. This encodes CAAVREGRRYEQYF.

The chain's CDR3 is CASSQVGLAGGHNEQFF. Written as DNA, the CDR3 is TGTGCCAGCAGCCAAGTAGGACTAGCGGGAGGCCACAATGAGCAGTTCTTC. The chain combines TRBV4-2 with TRBJ2-1, with 14 bases lining up with TRBD2. V dropped 1 base and J dropped 5; count of bases not matched to a gene: 4. This CDR3 is 17 amino acids long. Germline V lookup: CDR1 LGHNA, CDR2 YNFKEQ.

The V call is TRBV2, the J call TRBJ2-7; 10 nucleotides line up with TRBD2. V lost 5 bases, J lost 4 bases, and 8 bases stayed unmatched. The germline V gene has CDR1 SNHLY and CDR2 FYNNEI. The length of the CDR3 is 15 residues. The CDR3 bases are TGTGCCAGCAGTCCAAGCGGGGGGGCCTTTTACGAGCAGTACGTC. Protein sequence: CASSPSGGAFYEQYV.

The CDR3 DNA follows: TGTGCCAGCAGCTTACAGACAGGGGGGTTATTGGGTGAGCAGTTCTTC. Its translation is CASSLQTGGLLGEQFF. The V gene is TRBV7-8, the J gene TRBJ2-1, with TRBD1 identical over 9 bases. The CDR3 loop spans 16 amino acids. Trimming cost V 2 bases and J 9 bases; bases outside gene matches: 11. The germline V gene encodes CDR1 SGHVS and CDR2 FQNEAQ.